One sample yielded the 14 T cell receptor beta chains listed below, sequenced in a study of cytomegalovirus exposure and HLA in healthy donors. The study ran its PCR with 60 Vbeta and 13 Jbeta primers. Sequenced by immunoSEQ multiplex PCR; TCRdb stores in-frame clones only, minus some. The sample has 95,000 to 150,000 clones; around 80% are singletons. The sample was PBMCs. All receptors come from a woman aged 40 to 55 in good health and CMV-seropositive.

The V gene is TRBV7-8, the J gene TRBJ2-7, with 8 positions matching TRBD2. The V and J ends lost 3 bases and 2 bases, in that order; junction bases with no gene match: 9. The CDR3 contains 16 residues. CDR1 and CDR2 from the germline V gene are SGHVS and FQNEAQ. Written as DNA, the CDR3 is TGTGCCAGCAGCTTGGTTCGGACTAGCTCGGCCTACGAGCAGTACTTC. Protein sequence: CASSLVRTSSAYEQYF.

The V call is TRBV5-4, the J call TRBJ2-2; the match to TRBD1 covers 11 bases. The CDR3 is 15 residues long. The trim removed 6 bases at V and 4 bases at J, leaving 5 bases unmatched. CDR1 SGHNT and CDR2 YYREEE come from the germline V gene (reference sequence). The CDR3 loop is CASNSGTGGTGELFF. The CDR3 coding sequence is TGTGCCAGCAATTCGGGGACAGGGGGCACCGGGGAGCTGTTTTTT.

This chain uses TRBV20-1 with TRBJ1-2, with D hard to call. Germline values: CDR1 DFQATT, CDR2 SNEGSKA (reference sequence). The V end lost 2 bases, the J end lost 5 bases, and 6 bases lay between the germline ends. There are 11 residues in the CDR3. CDR3 loop: CSARSGYGYTF. As DNA, the CDR3 is TGCAGTGCTAGATCCGGGTATGGCTACACCTTC.

This clone occurred once. The rearrangement links TRBV14 to TRBJ2-1; 10 bases are a match to TRBD2. The CDR3 has 15 amino acids. In germline, CDR1 is SGHDN, CDR2 FVKESK. Unmatched junction bases numbered 3, after V lost 1 base and J lost 6 bases. The CDR3 sequence: CASSQASGGVNEQFF. CDR3 DNA sequence: TGTGCCAGCAGCCAAGCAAGCGGGGGGGTCAATGAGCAGTTCTTC. Looking up the rest from reference TRBV14 and TRBJ2-1 gives the full variable domain: EAGVTQFPSHSVIEKGQTVTLRCDPISGHDNLYWYRRVMGKEIKFLLHFVKESKQDESGMPNNRFLAERTGGTYSTLKVQPAELEDSGVYFCASSQASGGVNEQFFGPGTRLTVL.

This sequence joins TRBV5-1 and TRBJ2-1; D unclear. This CDR3 spans 15 amino acids. The germline V gene encodes CDR1 SGHRS and CDR2 YFSETQ. Trimming took off 4 bases at V and 7 bases at J, with 18 bases between the two ends. CDR3 loop: CASSPDSLAQNEQFF. The CDR3 DNA is TGCGCCAGCAGCCCTGACTCCTTGGCCCAAAATGAGCAGTTCTTC.

In its sample, this clone was seen once. This sequence joins TRBV5-4 and TRBJ2-3; 14 nucleotides agree with TRBD2. Germline lookup yields CDR1 SGHNT and CDR2 YYREEE (reference sequence). There are 15 residues in the CDR3. V was clipped by 2 bases and J by 7 bases; unmatched bases: 3. CDR3 sequence: CASSLGTSGGNTQYF. The CDR3, as DNA: TGTGCCAGCAGCTTAGGGACTAGCGGGGGCAATACGCAGTATTTT.

This chain uses TRBV7-9 with TRBJ1-6; D perhaps matches TRBD1 (6 bases). The germline V gene encodes CDR1 SEHNR and CDR2 FQNEAQ (reference sequence). CDR3 size: 15 residues. The germline V and J ends were trimmed by 7 bases and 0 bases, with 10 bases remaining between them. CDR3 amino acids: CASTQDSSYNSPLHF. Written as DNA, the CDR3 is TGTGCCAGCACACAGGACAGCTCCTATAATTCACCCCTCCACTTT.

The chain couples TRBV30 to TRBJ1-6; D ambiguous. CDR1 GTSNPN and CDR2 SVGIG come from the germline V gene (reference sequence). V lost 1 base and J lost 7, with 14 bases in between. This CDR3 has 15 amino acids. For the CDR3, the DNA is TGTGCCTGGAGTGCCCCCCCCGGGTCAAATTCACCCCTCCACTTT. Amino acids: CAWSAPPGSNSPLHF.

This clone has a single count. The rearrangement joins TRBV4-2 to TRBJ2-1; the D is unclear. The germline V gene has CDR1 LGHNA and CDR2 YNFKEQ. The CDR3 is 16 residues long. V lost 4 bases and J 0 bases, leaving 13 bases between the germline ends. The CDR3 nucleotides read TGTGCCAGCAGCCCTGCTGATATAGACTCCTACAATGAGCAGTTCTTC. Protein sequence: CASSPADIDSYNEQFF.

The chain has TRBV5-3 and TRBJ2-7; TRBD1 might be the D (5 bases). TRBV5-3 has ORF status, its function being uncertain. The V end was cut by 4 bases, the J end by 4 bases, with 9 bases between. This CDR3 is built from 12 residues. Here the CDR3 DNA reads TGTGCCAGAAGCCCTAGACAGTACGAGCAGTACTTC. The encoded protein is CARSPRQYEQYF.

This rearrangement joins TRBV4-1 to TRBJ2-7, with D possibly being TRBD1 (6 bases). The CDR3 is made up of 14 amino acids. Germline assignment: CDR1 MGHRA and CDR2 YSYEKL. The V and J ends lost 0 bases and 5 bases respectively, with 11 bases between them. The CDR3 loop is CASSQELEGDEQYF. The CDR3, as DNA: TGCGCCAGCAGCCAAGAACTAGAGGGGGACGAGCAGTACTTC.

The J gene is TRBJ1-5, the V gene TRBV4-1, with a tentative D call TRBD1 (5 bases). CDR3 length: 15 residues. V lost 4 bases and J lost 4, with 14 bases in between. Germline loops: CDR1 MGHRA, CDR2 YSYEKL. Here the CDR3 reads CASSPGGRVNQPQHF. CDR3 bases: TGCGCCAGCAGCCCCGGGGGTAGGGTAAATCAGCCCCAGCATTTT.

This clone was seen only once. V usage is TRBV2 and J usage is TRBJ2-7; 7 bases agree with TRBD2. The germline V gene encodes CDR1 SNHLY and CDR2 FYNNEI. CDR3 length: 13 amino acids. V lost 7 bases and J lost 6; bases outside the gene matches: 9. The CDR3 loop reads CASTSGTNLEQYF. Written as DNA, the CDR3 is TGTGCCAGCACTTCCGGGACTAATCTCGAGCAGTACTTC.

The rearrangement links TRBV15 to TRBJ1-1; tentatively, D is TRBD1 (5 bases). CDR1 is LNHNV and CDR2 is YYDKDF in the germline V gene (reference sequence). There are 14 residues in the CDR3. Trimming stripped 0 bases from V and 11 bases from J, with 16 bases between. CDR3 bases: TGTGCCACCAGCAGAGATCGCAGGGTAGATATGGCTTTCTTT. It encodes CATSRDRRVDMAFF.